These T cell receptor beta chains were read from a single sample in a study of blood T cells in healthy people across ages. TCRdb re-analysed the 5' RACE reads in MiXCR, keeping a single row per CDR3 protein. This sample carries hundreds of thousands of distinct CDR3 sequences, around 54% of them seen once, and the ten largest clones take approximately 37%. Material for sequencing was blood. The receptors originated from a man aged 60 to 75 in good health. The CDR3 runs from the conserved cysteine through the conserved F or W. A D gene is named only where the DNA matches it firmly. Clone size appears in some rows only: once, few, many, or a class for an expanded clone.

NA	NA	TRBJ2-5	TRBV6-5	TGTGCCAGCAGAGATCCGGGACCCACCCCGCGGACCCAGTACTTC	CASRDPGPTPRTQYF
NA	NA	TRBJ1-5	TRBV5-1	TGCGCCAGCAGCTGGACCACGGGCCAGCCCCAGCATTTT	CASSWTTGQPQHF
once	TRBD1	TRBJ1-2	TRBV6-6	TGTGCCAGCAGGGCAGGACAGGCCGAAGCTAACTATGGCTACACCTTC	CASRAGQAEANYGYTF
NA	TRBD1	TRBJ2-7	TRBV29-1	TGCAGCCCTATTTCTACAGGGGGTTTCTACGAGCAGTACTTC	CSPISTGGFYEQYF
NA	NA	TRBJ1-4	TRBV7-9	TGTGCCAGCAGCCCCCCGGGGGCGGGTGAAAAACTGTTTTTT	CASSPPGAGEKLFF
NA	NA	TRBJ1-1	TRBV6-1	TGTGCCAGCAGTGAAGTGGGTTCCACTGAAGCTTTCTTT	CASSEVGSTEAFF
NA	TRBD2	TRBJ2-1	TRBV18	TGTGCCAGCTCACCGACTAGCGGGGGGGCCGATGAGCAGTTCTTC	CASSPTSGGADEQFF
NA	NA	TRBJ2-7	TRBV6-5	TGTGCCGGCAGAAAGTATAAGGGGCACTACGAGCAGTACTTC	CAGRKYKGHYEQYF
NA	TRBD1	TRBJ2-7	TRBV20-1	TGCAGTGCTTCTCCCCTGATGGACAGGGCGATCTACGAGCAGTACTTC	CSASPLMDRAIYEQYF
NA	NA	TRBJ2-5	TRBV7-2	TGTGCCAGCAGCCCACGAGGCGGGGATTACAATGAGCAGTACTTC	CASSPRGGDYNEQYF
NA	NA	TRBJ1-6	TRBV6-6	TGTGCCAGCAGGGACGATCAGGGTCGGTCCTCACCCCTCCACTTT	CASRDDQGRSSPLHF
NA	NA	TRBJ2-3	TRBV5-1	TGCGCCAGCAGCTGGAGGGATAGCACAGATACGCAGTATTTT	CASSWRDSTDTQYF
few	NA	TRBJ2-5	TRBV4-1	TGCGCCAGCAGCCAACCGGGCCCGCGAGAGACCCAGTACTTC	CASSQPGPRETQYF
NA	NA	TRBJ2-7	TRBV6-2/TRBV6-3	TGTGCCAGCAGTCCCGGGGGGACAGCCTCCTACGAGCAGTACTTC	CASSPGGTASYEQYF
many	NA	TRBJ2-1	TRBV7-2	TGTGCCAGCAGCTTAAGGGGTCCTCCACCGTACAATGAGCAGTTCTTC	CASSLRGPPPYNEQFF
NA	NA	TRBJ1-1	TRBV7-9	TGTGCCAGCAGCCGCTCAACAGGGCACGGGACCACTGAAGCTTTCTTT	CASSRSTGHGTTEAFF
few	NA	TRBJ2-5	TRBV2	TGTGCCAGCAGTGTGACTAAAGAGACCCAGTACTTC	CASSVTKETQYF
NA	NA	TRBJ1-4	TRBV5-1	TGCGCCAGCAAAAGACAGCCAAATGAAAAACTGTTTTTT	CASKRQPNEKLFF
NA	TRBD1	TRBJ2-3	TRBV20-1	TGCAGTGCTACAAGGGGACAGGGGTCCACAGATACGCAGTATTTT	CSATRGQGSTDTQYF
few	NA	TRBJ1-1	TRBV5-1	TGCGCCAGCAGCCCGGGGGGCACATTACGCACTGAAGCTTTCTTT	CASSPGGTLRTEAFF
NA	TRBD1	TRBJ1-2	TRBV5-6	TGTGCCAGCAGCGGACAGGGTGTAGACTATGGCTACACCTTC	CASSGQGVDYGYTF
few	NA	TRBJ2-7	TRBV25-1	TGTGCCAGCAGTGCCGGACAGCCCGGAGACTACGAGCAGTACTTC	CASSAGQPGDYEQYF
NA	TRBD2	TRBJ2-1	TRBV11-1	TGTGCCAGCAGCACCCCCCCTGTTGGGAAGCGGGGGGGACTTCGTAGAAATGAGCAGTTCTTC	CASSTPPVGKRGGLRRNEQFF
few	NA	TRBJ2-5	TRBV10-3	TGTGCCATCGCTCGGGCCTACCAAGAGACCCAGTACTTC	CAIARAYQETQYF
few	TRBD1	TRBJ1-2	TRBV12-3/TRBV12-4	TGTGCCAGCACCCCGGGACAGGGCTATGGCTACACCTTC	CASTPGQGYGYTF
NA	NA	TRBJ1-5	TRBV12-3/TRBV12-4	TGTGCCAGCAGACTGGGCAGGGGAAGCAATCAGCCCCAGCATTTT	CASRLGRGSNQPQHF
NA	NA	TRBJ2-4	TRBV3-1	TGTGCCAGCAGCCAAGGAGCGGTAGCCAAAAACATTCAGTACTTC	CASSQGAVAKNIQYF
few	NA	TRBJ2-5	TRBV2	TGTGCCAGCAGTGAAGGGCTAGTCGGCGGAGAGACCCAGTACTTC	CASSEGLVGGETQYF
NA	NA	TRBJ2-2	TRBV2	TGTGCCAGCAGTACGGACGGAGTGAACACCGGGGAGCTGTTTTTT	CASSTDGVNTGELFF
once	TRBD1	TRBJ1-2	TRBV5-1	TGCGCCAGCAGCTTGCCTGGACAGGGGAGAGATGATGGCTACGCCTTC	CASSLPGQGRDDGYAF
NA	NA	TRBJ2-7	TRBV6-4	TGTGCCAGCAGAGAACAGGGTTCCGCCTACGAGCAGTACTTC	CASREQGSAYEQYF
NA	NA	TRBJ2-2	TRBV29-1	TGCAGCGCTGGGTGGGAGGCGGCTAGCAACGGGGAGCTGTTTTTT	CSAGWEAASNGELFF
NA	TRBD1	TRBJ2-7	TRBV7-2	TGTGCCAGCAGCACCCGGACAGGGGGCATTTACGAGCAGTACTTC	CASSTRTGGIYEQYF
NA	TRBD2	TRBJ2-3	TRBV6-1	TGTGCCAGCAGCGGGACTAGTATTCCAGATACGCAGTATTTT	CASSGTSIPDTQYF
NA	NA	TRBJ2-2	TRBV6-5	TGTGCCAGCAGTTGGGACGACCACACCGGGGAGCTGTTTTTT	CASSWDDHTGELFF
NA	TRBD2	TRBJ2-3	TRBV13	TGTGCCAGCAGCTTTGGGACTAGCGGGGGGAACACAGATACGCAGTATTTT	CASSFGTSGGNTDTQYF
NA	TRBD2	TRBJ2-5	TRBV20-1	TGCAGTGCTTCCCAAGCGGGGAGAGAGACCCAGTACTTC	CSASQAGRETQYF
NA	TRBD2	TRBJ2-3	TRBV28	TGTGCCAGCGGTCCCACCGGACTAGCTGCAGATACGCAGTATTTT	CASGPTGLAADTQYF
few	NA	TRBJ1-1	TRBV9	TGTGCCAGCAGCGTAGGGGCGGGGAACACTGAAGCTTTCTTT	CASSVGAGNTEAFF
NA	NA	TRBJ1-4	TRBV12-3/TRBV12-4	TGTGCCAGCAGTTTTGTGGGACGGAATGAAAAACTGTTTTTT	CASSFVGRNEKLFF
NA	NA	TRBJ2-5	TRBV12-3/TRBV12-4	TGTGCCAGCAGGGGCGGACGGAGTAAAGAGACCCAGTACTTC	CASRGGRSKETQYF
NA	NA	TRBJ1-2	TRBV21-1	TGTGCCAGCAGCAAATTGGCAGTTTATGGCTACACCTTC	CASSKLAVYGYTF
NA	NA	TRBJ2-7	TRBV18	TGTGCCAGCTCACTGCTGGACATGACCTACGAGCAGTACTTC	CASSLLDMTYEQYF
few	TRBD1	TRBJ2-3	TRBV7-2	TGTGCCAGCAGCCAGGACAGGGGCCCAGATACGCAGTATTTT	CASSQDRGPDTQYF
NA	NA	TRBJ2-7	TRBV7-9	TGTGCCAGCAGCGGGACGTCCTTCTCCTACGAGCAGTACTTC	CASSGTSFSYEQYF
NA	TRBD1	TRBJ2-2	TRBV10-3	TGTGCCATCAGGGCCGGGACAGATTCCTCCGGGGAGCTGTTTTTT	CAIRAGTDSSGELFF
many	NA	TRBJ2-5	TRBV29-1	TGCAGCGTTGCGGCGGGAAACAATGAGCAGTACTTC	CSVAAGNNEQYF
NA	NA	TRBJ2-3	TRBV24-1	TGTGCCACCAGTTCCACAGAGGAGGCAGGGACAGATACGCAGTATTTT	CATSSTEEAGTDTQYF